What follows is one T cell receptor beta chain and its context. What it binds is unknown. The data originate from a study of monozygotic twins with cystic fibrosis. General study findings and limits: J usage was most co-twin-similar in 8 of 16 pairs, V in 13.

Some clones are missing from TCRdb's copy, which holds only in-frame ones; the method was immunoSEQ multiplex PCR. The sample carries 35,000 or so clones, under 90% recorded once. Trimming pared 3 bases from V and 4 bases from J, leaving 19 bases between. From germline, CDR1 is SGHTA and CDR2 FQGNSA. The CDR3 extends over 16 amino acids. The chain couples TRBV7-2 to TRBJ2-7; D is possibly TRBD2 (6 bases). The sequenced sample consisted of blood. This sequence was found in a girl aged 2 to 10 with cystic fibrosis. For the CDR3, the DNA is TGTGCCAGCAGCTTTAGCGGCGTAGCGGCCAGTTACGAGCAGTACTTC. Its protein product is CASSFSGVAASYEQYF. Variable domain in full (rest from reference TRBV7-2 and TRBJ2-7): GAGVSQSPSNKVTEKGKDVELRCDPISGHTALYWYRQSLGQGLEFLIYFQGNSAPDKSGLPSDRFSAERTGGSVSTLTIQRTQQEDSAVYLCASSFSGVAASYEQYFGPGTRLTVT.